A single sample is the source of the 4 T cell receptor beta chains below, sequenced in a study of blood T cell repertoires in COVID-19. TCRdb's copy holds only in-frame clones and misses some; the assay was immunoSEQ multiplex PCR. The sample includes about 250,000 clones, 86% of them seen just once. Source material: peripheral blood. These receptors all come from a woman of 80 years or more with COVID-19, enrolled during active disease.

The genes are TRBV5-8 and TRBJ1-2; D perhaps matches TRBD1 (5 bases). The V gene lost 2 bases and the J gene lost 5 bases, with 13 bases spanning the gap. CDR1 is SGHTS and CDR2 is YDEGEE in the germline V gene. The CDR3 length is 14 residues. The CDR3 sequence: CASSFEAGLYGYTF. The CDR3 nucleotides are TGTGCCAGCAGCTTCGAGGCGGGGCTTTATGGCTACACCTTC.

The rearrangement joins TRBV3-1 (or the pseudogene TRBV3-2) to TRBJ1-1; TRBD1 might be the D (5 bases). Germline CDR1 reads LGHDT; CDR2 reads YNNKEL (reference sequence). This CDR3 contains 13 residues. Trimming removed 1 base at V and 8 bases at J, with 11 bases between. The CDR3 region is CASSQGSGAEAFF. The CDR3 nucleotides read TGTGCCAGCAGCCAAGGGAGTGGGGCCGAAGCTTTCTTT.

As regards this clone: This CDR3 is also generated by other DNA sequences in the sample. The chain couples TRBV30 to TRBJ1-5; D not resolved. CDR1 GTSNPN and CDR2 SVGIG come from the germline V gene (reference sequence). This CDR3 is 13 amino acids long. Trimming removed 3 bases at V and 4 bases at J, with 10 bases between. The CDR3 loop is CAWSLSSNQPQHF. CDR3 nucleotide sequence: TGTGCCTGGAGCCTGTCCTCTAATCAGCCCCAGCATTTT.

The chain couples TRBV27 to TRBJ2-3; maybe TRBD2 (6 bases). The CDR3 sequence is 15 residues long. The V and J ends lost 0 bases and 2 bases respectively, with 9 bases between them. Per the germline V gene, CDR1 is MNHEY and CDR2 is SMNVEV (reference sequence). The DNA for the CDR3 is TGTGCCAGCAGTTTATCCCGGGGGTACACAGATACGCAGTATTTT. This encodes CASSLSRGYTDTQYF.